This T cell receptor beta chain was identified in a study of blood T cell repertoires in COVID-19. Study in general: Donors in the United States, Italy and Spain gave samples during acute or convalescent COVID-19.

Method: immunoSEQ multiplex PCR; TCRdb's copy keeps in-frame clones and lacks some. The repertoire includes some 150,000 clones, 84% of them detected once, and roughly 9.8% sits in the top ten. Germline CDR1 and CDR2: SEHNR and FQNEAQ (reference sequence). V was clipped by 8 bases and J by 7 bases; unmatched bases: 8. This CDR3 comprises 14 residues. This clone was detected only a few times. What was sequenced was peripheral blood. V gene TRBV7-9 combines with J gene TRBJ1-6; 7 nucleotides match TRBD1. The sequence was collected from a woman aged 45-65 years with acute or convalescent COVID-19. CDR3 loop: CASSLTGANSPLHF. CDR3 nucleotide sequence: TGTGCCAGCTCTCTTACAGGGGCAAATTCACCCCTCCACTTT.